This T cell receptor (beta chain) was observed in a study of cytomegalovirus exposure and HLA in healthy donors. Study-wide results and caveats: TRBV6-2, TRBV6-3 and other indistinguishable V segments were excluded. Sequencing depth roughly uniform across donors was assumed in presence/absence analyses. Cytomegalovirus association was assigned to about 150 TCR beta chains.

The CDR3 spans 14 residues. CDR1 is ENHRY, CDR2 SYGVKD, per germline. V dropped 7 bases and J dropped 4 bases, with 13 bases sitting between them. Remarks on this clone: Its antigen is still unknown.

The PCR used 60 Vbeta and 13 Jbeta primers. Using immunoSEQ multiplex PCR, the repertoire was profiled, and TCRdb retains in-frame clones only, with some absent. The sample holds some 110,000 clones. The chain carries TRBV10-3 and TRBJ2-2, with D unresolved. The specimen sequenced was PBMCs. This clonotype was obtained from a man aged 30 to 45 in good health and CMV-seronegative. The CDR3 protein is CAITHAQPTGELFF. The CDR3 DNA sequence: TGTGCCATCACCCACGCACAGCCCACCGGGGAGCTGTTTTTT.